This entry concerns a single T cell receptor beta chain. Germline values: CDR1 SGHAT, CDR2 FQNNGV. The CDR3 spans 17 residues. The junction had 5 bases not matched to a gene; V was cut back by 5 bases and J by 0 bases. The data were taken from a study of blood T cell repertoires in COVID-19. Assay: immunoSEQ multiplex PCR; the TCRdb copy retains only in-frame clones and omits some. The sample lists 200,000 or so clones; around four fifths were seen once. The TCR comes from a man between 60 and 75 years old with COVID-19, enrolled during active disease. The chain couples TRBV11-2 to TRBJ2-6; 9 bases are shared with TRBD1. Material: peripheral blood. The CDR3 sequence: CASSPGQGYSGANVLTF. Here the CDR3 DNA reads TGTGCCAGCAGCCCGGGACAGGGTTACTCTGGGGCCAACGTCCTGACTTTC.